This T cell receptor beta chain was identified during a study of tumor and adjacent non-tumor tissue in lung cancer. General observations from the study: Significantly higher TCR diversity was found in tumor than normal lung. Higher tumor TCR diversity was associated with shorter survival.

TCRbeta libraries were built with three rounds of nested PCR, modified from ARM-PCR. Each CDR3 protein gets one entry after TCRdb re-called the multiplex PCR reads with MiXCR. There are roughly 120,000 distinct CDR3 sequences in the sample; 62% occur only once, and around 20% lies in the top ten. This sample's RNA came from whole unsorted tissue. The normal lung tissue was taken more than 3 cm from the tumor edge. Concerning this clonotype itself: Its antigen is as yet unknown.

Germline loops: CDR1 DFQATT, CDR2 SNEGSKA (reference sequence). V gave up 6 bases and J gave up 2 bases, with 14 bases separating them. CDR3 length equals 14 residues. Sequenced sample: distant non-tumor lung tissue. This TCR derives from a man aged 55 to 69 with non-small cell lung cancer. J is TRBJ1-5 and V is TRBV20-1; D perhaps matches TRBD1 (5 bases). The CDR3 reads CSACGAEGNQPQHF. The CDR3 DNA reads as TGCAGTGCCTGTGGGGCGGAGGGCAATCAGCCCCAGCATTTT.